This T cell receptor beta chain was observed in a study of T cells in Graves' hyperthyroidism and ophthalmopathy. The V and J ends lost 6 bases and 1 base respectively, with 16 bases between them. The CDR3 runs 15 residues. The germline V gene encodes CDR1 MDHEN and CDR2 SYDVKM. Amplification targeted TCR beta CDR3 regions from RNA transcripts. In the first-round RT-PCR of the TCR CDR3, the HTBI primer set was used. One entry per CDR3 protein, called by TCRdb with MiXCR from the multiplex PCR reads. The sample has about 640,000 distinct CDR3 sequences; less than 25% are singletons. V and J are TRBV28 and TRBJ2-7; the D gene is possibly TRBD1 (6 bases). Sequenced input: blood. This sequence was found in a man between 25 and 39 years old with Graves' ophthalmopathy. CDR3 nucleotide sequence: TGTGCCAGCAGCTGGACCGGACAGTCGTCCTACGAGCAGTACTTC. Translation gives CASSWTGQSSYEQYF.